The 31 T cell receptor beta chains in this list originate from one sample, sequenced in a study of blood T cell repertoires in COVID-19. Some clones are missing from TCRdb's copy, which holds only in-frame ones; the method was immunoSEQ multiplex PCR. This sample has over 50,000 clones, with around 80% found just once. Sequencing was carried out using PBMCs or T cells enriched from blood (not recorded which). The receptors originated from a woman aged 35 to 49 with acute COVID-19.

V and J are TRBV7-9 and TRBJ2-7; D unclear. The CDR3 sequence is 14 residues long. Per the germline V gene, CDR1 is SEHNR and CDR2 is FQNEAQ (reference sequence). Trimming removed 2 bases at V and 2 bases at J, with 10 bases between. CDR3 nucleotide sequence: TGTGCCAGCAGCTTAAGTAGCCCCCCCTACGAGCAGTACTTC. It encodes CASSLSSPPYEQYF.

The table lists this clone with a few counts. This sequence joins TRBV5-4 and TRBJ1-1, with D hard to call. The CDR3 is 14 amino acids. CDR1 is SGHNT, CDR2 YYREEE, per germline (reference sequence). Trimming left V 2 bases short and J 1 base short, with 9 bases between. CDR3 loop: CASSFGVANTEAFF. CDR3 bases: TGTGCCAGCAGCTTCGGGGTGGCGAACACTGAAGCTTTCTTT.

The CDR3 is CASSSQRDTYTGELFF. The CDR3 coding sequence is TGTGCCAGCAGCTCACAAAGGGACACCTACACCGGGGAGCTGTTTTTT. This rearrangement joins TRBV5-4 to TRBJ2-2; tentatively, D is TRBD1 (6 bases). Germline CDR1 is SGHNT and CDR2 is YYREEE (reference sequence). V was cut by 3 bases and J by 3 bases, with 15 bases left in between. The CDR3 contains 16 residues. The full variable domain, in which reference TRBV5-4 and TRBJ2-2 provide the parts outside the CDR3, is ETGVTQSPTHLIKTRGQQVTLRCSSQSGHNTVSWYQQALGQGPQFIFQYYREEENGRGNFPPRFSGLQFPNYSSELNVNALELDDSALYLCASSSQRDTYTGELFFGEGSRLTVL.

The chain links TRBV5-1 to TRBJ1-4; TRBD1 matches at 8 bases. The CDR3 spans 17 residues. Germline CDR1 and CDR2: SGHRS and YFSETQ. The J segment lost 3 bases and the V segment lost 1 base, leaving 8 bases of the junction unmatched. The CDR3 DNA is TGCGCCAGCAGCTTGCCGGCAGGGGGCGGATCTAATGAAAAACTGTTTTTT. This sequence encodes CASSLPAGGGSNEKLFF.

The chain combines TRBV2 with TRBJ1-1; 9 bases match TRBD1. This CDR3 is 18 amino acids long. Germline assignment: CDR1 SNHLY and CDR2 FYNNEI. V trimming: 6 bases; J trimming: 5 bases; junction bases outside the gene matches: 19. Written as DNA, the CDR3 is TGTGCCAGCAGCGCGTTTAGGGGACAGGGCCTTCGGGGAACTGAAGCTTTCTTT. Translating gives CASSAFRGQGLRGTEAFF. Filled out from reference TRBV2 and TRBJ1-1, the complete variable domain reads EPEVTQTPSHQVTQMGQEVILRCVPISNHLYFYWYRQILGQKVEFLVSFYNNEISEKSEIFDDQFSVERPDGSNFTLKIRSTKLEDSAMYFCASSAFRGQGLRGTEAFFGQGTRLTVV.

The CDR3: CASSLALRGSLSTNEKLFF. The CDR3 coding sequence is TGCGCCAGCAGCTTGGCCCTTCGGGGAAGTCTTTCAACTAATGAAAAACTGTTTTTT. The chain carries TRBV5-1 and TRBJ1-4; D gene ambiguous. Germline V CDR1 and CDR2: SGHRS, YFSETQ. The CDR3 sequence is 19 residues long. V was pared by 0 bases and J by 0 bases, with 18 bases between.

The rearrangement uses TRBV10-2 and TRBJ2-1; 7 bases fit TRBD1. V dropped 8 bases and J dropped 16; count of bases not matched to a gene: 11. From germline, CDR1 is WSHSY and CDR2 SAAADI. The CDR3 sequence is 11 residues long. CDR3 region: CASSLGTEAFF. The CDR3 region has the DNA TGCGCCAGCTCCCTCGGGACAGAGGCATTCTTC.

This sequence joins TRBV5-4 and TRBJ2-3, with D perhaps matching TRBD1 (6 bases). Deletions cut 0 bases from V and 3 bases from J, with 11 bases between. From germline, CDR1 is SGHNT and CDR2 YYREEE (reference sequence). This CDR3 is built from 15 residues. The CDR3 sequence is CASSLAGELTDTQYF. CDR3 coding DNA: TGTGCCAGCAGCTTGGCAGGGGAGTTGACAGATACGCAGTATTTT.

The gene calls are TRBV10-1 and TRBJ2-3; 8 bases line up with TRBD2. The CDR3 totals 15 residues. The V segment lost 2 bases and the J segment 4 bases; nucleotides outside the gene matches: 5. Looked up from germline, CDR1 is WNHNN and CDR2 is SYGVQD (reference sequence). CDR3 nucleotides: TGCGCCAGCAGTGAGCGGGAGGGCCTTCCAGATACGCAGTATTTT. It yields the protein CASSEREGLPDTQYF.

The V gene is TRBV5-1, the J gene TRBJ2-2; 10 bases are shared with TRBD1. V shed 2 bases, J shed 6 bases, and the junction held 7 bases outside the gene matches. This CDR3 has 16 amino acids. Germline CDR1 is SGHRS and CDR2 is YFSETQ. DNA of the CDR3: TGCGCCAGCAGCTTACCGGGACAGGGGAGTCCCGGGGAGCTGTTTTTT. This encodes CASSLPGQGSPGELFF.

V gene TRBV7-9 combines with J gene TRBJ1-2; TRBD1 matches 7 bases. The ends lost 4 bases at V and 6 bases at J; junction bases unmatched: 17. The CDR3 is made up of 17 amino acids. The germline V gene encodes CDR1 SEHNR and CDR2 FQNEAQ (reference sequence). The CDR3: CASSYNPVFQGGHGYTF. The CDR3 region has the DNA TGTGCCAGCAGCTACAACCCTGTATTTCAGGGGGGACATGGCTACACCTTC.

The chain combines TRBV27 with TRBJ1-1; 8 nucleotides match TRBD1. Germline assignment: CDR1 MNHEY and CDR2 SMNVEV (reference sequence). This CDR3 has 15 amino acids. V gave up 6 bases and J gave up 6 bases; unmatched junction bases: 12. The CDR3 reads CASRKMDREVAEAFF. The DNA of the CDR3 is TGTGCCAGCAGGAAAATGGACAGGGAAGTCGCTGAAGCTTTCTTT.

This sequence joins TRBV25-1 and TRBJ1-2, with D tentatively TRBD1 (6 bases). The germline V and J ends were trimmed by 7 bases and 7 bases, with 16 bases remaining between them. Germline CDR1 MGHDK, CDR2 SYGVNS. This CDR3 has 13 amino acids. CDR3 sequence: CASTPRGAVGYTF. As DNA, the CDR3 is TGTGCCAGCACCCCTCGGGGGGCGGTTGGCTACACCTTC.

CDR3: CASRSSGKYNEQFF. The CDR3 coding sequence is TGTGCCAGCAGATCTAGCGGGAAGTACAATGAGCAGTTCTTC. The gene calls are TRBV7-2 and TRBJ2-1, with 9 bases aligning to TRBD2. V lost 6 bases and J lost 4; bases outside the gene matches: 4. In germline, CDR1 is SGHTA, CDR2 FQGNSA. There are 14 residues in the CDR3.

This clone was seen a few times. This chain joins TRBV24-1 and TRBJ1-5; a weak D match, TRBD1 (5 bases). V shed 4 bases and J shed 1 base, with 13 bases lying between them. The germline V gene has CDR1 KGHDR and CDR2 SFDVKD. The CDR3 is made up of 16 amino acids. The DNA for the CDR3 is TGTGCCACCAGTGAAACTACTCAGGGAAGCAATCAGCCCCAGCATTTT. Its protein product is CATSETTQGSNQPQHF.

V gene TRBV20-1 combines with J gene TRBJ2-2; 7 bases align to TRBD1. The trim removed 3 bases at V and 4 bases at J, leaving 8 bases unmatched. From germline, CDR1 is DFQATT and CDR2 SNEGSKA (reference sequence). This CDR3 is 15 amino acids long. CDR3 in amino acids: CSASGQEFFTGELFF. The CDR3 bases are TGCAGTGCTAGTGGACAGGAATTTTTCACCGGGGAGCTGTTTTTT.

The chain employs TRBV6-4 and TRBJ1-2; 10 nucleotides match TRBD1. The trim removed 8 bases at V and 8 bases at J, leaving 14 bases unmatched. This CDR3 has 15 residues. Looked up from germline, CDR1 is MRHNA and CDR2 is SNTAGT. The CDR3 nucleotides are TGTGCCAGCCCAGACAGGGGGCTGGTTGGGGTCGGCTACACCTTC. Its translation: CASPDRGLVGVGYTF.

The V and J genes are TRBV7-9 and TRBJ2-1; 8 bases are a match to TRBD1. CDR3 length equals 15 residues. J gave up 7 bases and V 10 bases, and 15 bases lay outside the gene matches. Per germline, CDR1 SEHNR and CDR2 FQNEAQ (reference sequence). This CDR3 is CATGGPGQAGNEQFF. In nucleotides, the CDR3 is TGTGCCACCGGAGGGCCGGGACAGGCAGGAAATGAGCAGTTCTTC.

CDR3 DNA: TGCGCCAGCAGTCTACTAGCGGGAGACACCGGGGAGCTGTTTTTT. This encodes CASSLLAGDTGELFF. J is TRBJ2-2 and V is TRBV10-1; the match to TRBD2 covers 11 bases. CDR1 is WNHNN and CDR2 is SYGVQD in the germline V gene (reference sequence). Germline trimming cut 5 bases from V and 3 bases from J; bases unmatched to any gene: 2. The CDR3 extends over 15 amino acids.

This clone appeared once. The chain carries TRBV7-9 and TRBJ1-2; D ambiguous. This CDR3 contains 14 residues. CDR1 SEHNR and CDR2 FQNEAQ come from the germline V gene (reference sequence). V was shortened by 5 bases and J by 2 bases, with 12 bases between the two germline ends. The CDR3 protein is CASSPVTGNYGYTF. In nucleotides, the CDR3 is TGTGCCAGCAGCCCCGTGACGGGGAACTATGGCTACACCTTC.

This clone was recorded only once. The J gene is TRBJ1-2, the V gene TRBV10-2; no definite D call. The CDR3 extends over 12 amino acids. Germline lookup yields CDR1 WSHSY and CDR2 SAAADI. V was cut by 5 bases and J by 2 bases, with 6 bases left in between. The CDR3 sequence: CASSSSNYGYTF. CDR3 nucleotides: TGCGCCAGCAGTTCGTCGAACTATGGCTACACCTTC.

This clone turned up a few times. The chain joins TRBV5-8 to TRBJ1-4, with no clear D. This CDR3 spans 15 amino acids. Trimming removed 3 bases from V and 0 bases from J, with 9 bases in between. Germline CDR1 SGHTS, CDR2 YDEGEE. The CDR3 loop is CASSWTPSTNEKLFF. For the CDR3, the DNA is TGTGCCAGCAGCTGGACTCCCTCAACTAATGAAAAACTGTTTTTT.

This chain uses TRBV6-5 with TRBJ2-1, with 8 positions matching TRBD2. Germline values: CDR1 MNHEY, CDR2 SVGAGI. The ends lost 6 bases at V and 1 base at J; junction bases unmatched: 5. This CDR3 has 15 residues. Here the CDR3 DNA reads TGTGCCAGCAGCCCGGGGGGGGGTTCCTACAATGAGCAGTTCTTC. Its translation: CASSPGGGSYNEQFF.

V usage is TRBV5-3 and J usage is TRBJ2-5, with D possibly matching TRBD1 (6 bases). TRBV5-3 is flagged as an ORF with uncertain function. There are 13 residues in the CDR3. Trimming stripped 5 bases from V and 2 bases from J, with 10 bases between. The CDR3 loop is CARSQDRQETQYF. The CDR3 DNA reads as TGTGCCAGAAGTCAGGACAGACAAGAGACCCAGTACTTC.

The rearrangement joins TRBV5-6 to TRBJ2-3; 9 bases agree with TRBD1. The CDR3 runs to 17 residues. V lost 4 bases and J lost 1; bases outside the gene matches: 10. In germline, CDR1 is SGHDT, CDR2 YYEEEE. CDR3 region: CASSRGQGLSRTDTQYF. DNA for the CDR3: TGTGCCAGCAGCAGGGGACAGGGTCTCTCTCGCACAGATACGCAGTATTTT.

This rearrangement joins TRBV2 to TRBJ2-1; 8 nucleotides match TRBD2. This CDR3 region has 14 residues. The germline gives CDR1 SNHLY, CDR2 FYNNEI. The V segment lost 6 bases and the J segment 5 bases; nucleotides outside the gene matches: 6. For the CDR3, the DNA is TGTGCCAGCAGCCAAAGCGGGGGAGACAATGAGCAGTTCTTC. Protein product: CASSQSGGDNEQFF.

V is TRBV9 and J is TRBJ2-7, with 8 bases matching TRBD2. CDR3 length: 15 residues. The V gene end was trimmed by 0 bases and the J gene end by 3 bases; junction bases not matched to a gene: 5. Per germline, CDR1 SGDLS and CDR2 YYNGEE. The CDR3 nucleotides are TGTGCCAGCAGCGTAGCAGCGGGAGCGGACTACGAGCAGTACTTC. Its protein product is CASSVAAGADYEQYF.

The V and J genes are TRBV27 and TRBJ1-2; 11 bases map to TRBD1. V shed 7 bases and J 4 bases; nucleotides not matched to a gene: 8. Germline V gene sequence: CDR1 MNHEY, CDR2 SMNVEV (reference sequence). The CDR3 runs to 15 residues. The CDR3 DNA reads TGTGCCAGCAAAGGGACAGGGGGTCGGATCTATGGCTACACCTTC. Its translation is CASKGTGGRIYGYTF.

The rearrangement uses TRBV5-1 and TRBJ1-2; TRBD1 might be the D (6 bases). Germline V gene lookup returns CDR1 SGHRS and CDR2 YFSETQ. V lost 1 base to trimming and J lost 6 bases, with 7 bases between them. CDR3 length: 12 residues. The CDR3 reads CASSLSGDGYTF. The CDR3 region has the DNA TGCGCCAGCAGCTTGTCAGGGGATGGCTACACCTTC. Looking up the rest from reference TRBV5-1 and TRBJ1-2 gives the full variable domain: KAGVTQTPRYLIKTRGQQVTLSCSPISGHRSVSWYQQTPGQGLQFLFEYFSETQRNKGNFPGRFSGRQFSNSRSEMNVSTLELGDSALYLCASSLSGDGYTFGSGTRLTVV.

This clone was recorded a few times. J is TRBJ2-2 and V is TRBV7-9; no clear D gene. The CDR3 is 12 amino acids. The germline CDR1 and CDR2 sequences are SEHNR and FQNEAQ (reference sequence). Trimming stripped 8 bases from V and 4 bases from J, with 8 bases between. The CDR3 DNA follows: TGTGCCAGCCTCCGCGGCACCGGGGAGCTGTTTTTT. It yields the protein CASLRGTGELFF.

Notes on this clone: One junction end does not reproduce the germline sequence, and a read error may be involved. The chain is built from TRBV5-1 and TRBJ2-1; 10 bases line up with TRBD2. CDR1 is SGHRS, CDR2 YFSETQ, per germline. The CDR3 is 17 residues long. In DNA, the CDR3 is TGCGCCAGCAGCTTACGTCCTAGCGGGGGCTCCTTCAATGAGCAGTTCTTC. Its protein product is CASSLRPSGGSFNEQFF.